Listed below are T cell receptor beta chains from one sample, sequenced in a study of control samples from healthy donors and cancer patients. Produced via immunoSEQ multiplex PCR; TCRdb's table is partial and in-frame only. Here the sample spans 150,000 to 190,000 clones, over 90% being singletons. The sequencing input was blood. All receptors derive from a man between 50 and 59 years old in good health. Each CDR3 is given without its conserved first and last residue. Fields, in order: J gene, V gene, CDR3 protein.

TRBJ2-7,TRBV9,ASSAGRGFWEQY
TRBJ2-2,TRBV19,ASRLVRDTGELF
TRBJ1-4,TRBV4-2,ASSPQGTATNEKLF
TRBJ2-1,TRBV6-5,ASSSQYNEQF
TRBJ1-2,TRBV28,ASSLGRGAYGYT
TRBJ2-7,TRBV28,ASGWTSGTSYEQY
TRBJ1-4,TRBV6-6,ASSVRGNEKLF
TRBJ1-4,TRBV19,ASHTRGGGKLF
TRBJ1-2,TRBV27,ASSSFTGGYT
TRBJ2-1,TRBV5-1,ASSIIAGGGWNEQF
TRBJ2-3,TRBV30,ACPPLAGSTDTQY
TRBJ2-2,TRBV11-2,ASSLVLAGANTGELF
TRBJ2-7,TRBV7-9,ASCGTSGSHEQY
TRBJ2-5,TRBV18,ASSPRQGETQY
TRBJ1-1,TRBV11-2,ASSFRSMNTEAF
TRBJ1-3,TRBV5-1,ASSLGDRASSGNTIY
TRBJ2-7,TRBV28,ASTSGIGGPYEQY
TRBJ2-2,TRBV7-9,ASSLAESGYGGELF
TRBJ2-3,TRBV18,ASSPSSTDTQY
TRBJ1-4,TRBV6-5,ASRSDRNVEKLF
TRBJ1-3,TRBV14,ASSQVRLGVGNTIY
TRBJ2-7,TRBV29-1,SVLVASGYEQY
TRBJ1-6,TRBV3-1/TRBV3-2,ASSPSGQGHNSPLH
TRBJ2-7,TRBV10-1,ASSEAGLTGEQY
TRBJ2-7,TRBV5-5,ASSLDRGAGSYEQY
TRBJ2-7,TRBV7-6,ASSPGRGSSYEQY
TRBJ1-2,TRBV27,ASGDRYGYT
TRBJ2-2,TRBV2,ATSRAGERTGELF
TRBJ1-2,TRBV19,ASSISGGEGYT
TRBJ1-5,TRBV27,ASSLGFGNQPQH
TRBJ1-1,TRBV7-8,ASSFTAMNTEAF
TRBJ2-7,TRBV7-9,ASSPGPYEQY
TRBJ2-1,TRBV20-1,SASLTSGRAAQF
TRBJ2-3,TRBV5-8,ASSLKGISGNTQY
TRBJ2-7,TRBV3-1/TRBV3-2,ASSQGAASYEQY
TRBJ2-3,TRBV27,ASRSAGDTQY
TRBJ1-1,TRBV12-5,ASGLVGRMAEAF
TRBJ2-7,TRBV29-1,SVEGQFPSYEQY
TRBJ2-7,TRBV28,ASGDRYEQY
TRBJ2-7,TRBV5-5,ASSLGGSSPYEQY
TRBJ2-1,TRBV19,ASSPAGTGHEQF
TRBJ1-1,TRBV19,ASRPQTGPAEAF
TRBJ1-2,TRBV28,ASSFGTVYGYT
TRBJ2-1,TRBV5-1,ASSLTGVQEQF
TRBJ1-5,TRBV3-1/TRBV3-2,ASSGGSNQPQH
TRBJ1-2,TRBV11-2,ASSFGQFYGYT
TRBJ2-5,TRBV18,ASSPREGAGETQY
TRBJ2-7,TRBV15,ATSLSGTSLYEQY
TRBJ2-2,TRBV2,ASRGTGELF
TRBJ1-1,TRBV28,ASREGQLNTEAF
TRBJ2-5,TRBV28,ASSPLAGGQTQY
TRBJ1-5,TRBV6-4,ASSPRGGQPQH
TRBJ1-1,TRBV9,ASSAGGTEAF
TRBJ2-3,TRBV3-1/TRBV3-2,ASSQDETRRETDTQY
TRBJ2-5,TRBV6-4,ASSDSDRQETQY
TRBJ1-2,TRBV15,ATSNPGRGYGYT
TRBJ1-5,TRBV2,ASSRDRFDQPQH
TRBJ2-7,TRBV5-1,ASSLSGGSYEQY